Listed below are T cell receptor beta chains from one sample, sequenced in a study of blood T cell repertoires in COVID-19. Clones were read by immunoSEQ multiplex PCR, and TCRdb kept only the in-frame ones, dropping some. The top ten hold about 2% of the sample, which has 200,000 to 300,000 clones, 84% seen once. The sequencing sample was made of peripheral blood. These receptors originate from a man aged 40-49 years who had recovered from COVID-19. Both conserved end residues are part of each CDR3. Fields, in order: clone size, D gene, V gene, J gene, CDR3 DNA, CDR3 protein. D genes are given only for firm matches. Some rows mark clone size as missing; the rest say once, few, many or name a class of expanded clone.

>NA|NA|TRBV19|TRBJ1-2
TGTGCCAGTAGTATACAGGGTTACGCTGGTGGCTACACCTTC
CASSIQGYAGGYTF
>NA|NA|TRBV6-2/TRBV6-3|TRBJ1-4
TGTGCCAGCAGTCCGCGGGACGTGCTCCCTAAAGAAAAACTGTTTTTT
CASSPRDVLPKEKLFF
>few|NA|TRBV19|TRBJ2-7
TGTGCCAGTAGTTTTACCGGGATCCCACCAGGCGAGCAGTACTTC
CASSFTGIPPGEQYF
>NA|TRBD1|TRBV30|TRBJ1-2
TGTGCCTGGAGTGTTACCCACAGGGGGCATGTCTATGGCTACACCTTC
CAWSVTHRGHVYGYTF
>NA|TRBD1|TRBV7-2|TRBJ2-5
TGTGCCAGCAGCTTAGCTTCACAGGGGGCGGAGACCCAGTACTTC
CASSLASQGAETQYF
>NA|NA|TRBV15|TRBJ1-6
TGTGCCACCAGCAGAGTACAGGATGTTTCTTCACCCCTCCACTTT
CATSRVQDVSSPLHF
>NA|NA|TRBV7-2|TRBJ2-5
TGTGCCAGCAGCGGCCACATGGAACAGTACCAAGAGACCCAGTACTTC
CASSGHMEQYQETQYF
>NA|TRBD1|TRBV5-1|TRBJ2-7
TGCGCCAGCAGCCTAAACCCCACAGGGGGCGGAGGGCAGTACTTC
CASSLNPTGGGGQYF
>few|TRBD1|TRBV24-1|TRBJ1-1
TGTGCCACCAGTGATTTGGGCAGGGGGCATATGAACACTGAAGCTTTCTTT
CATSDLGRGHMNTEAFF
>NA|NA|TRBV2|TRBJ2-7
TGTGCCAGCCAGTACAGCTACGAGCAGTACTTC
CASQYSYEQYF
>NA|TRBD2|TRBV18|TRBJ2-2
TGTGCCAGCTCACTACAGGGACTAGCGGGCACCGGGGAGCTGTTTTTT
CASSLQGLAGTGELFF
>once|NA|TRBV25-1|TRBJ1-6
TGTGCCAGCAGTGTCGGGACACTTAATTCACCCCTCCACTTT
CASSVGTLNSPLHF
>NA|TRBD1|TRBV18|TRBJ2-5
TGTGCCAGCGGACAGGGTCGTGAGACCCAGTACTTC
CASGQGRETQYF
>NA|TRBD1|TRBV10-1|TRBJ2-5
TGCGCCAGCAGTGACCCTGGGACAGACCAGTACTTC
CASSDPGTDQYF
>NA|NA|TRBV27|TRBJ1-1
TGTGCCAGCAGTTTGGGGGGGAACACTGAAGCTTTCTTT
CASSLGGNTEAFF
>few|TRBD2|TRBV28|TRBJ2-7
TGTGCCAGCAGTTTGGAGGGGCTGCGGGGGGAGCAGTACTTC
CASSLEGLRGEQYF
>few|TRBD1|TRBV5-5|TRBJ2-5
TGTGCCAGCAGCTTTGCCAGGGGGTACCAAGAGACCCAGTACTTC
CASSFARGYQETQYF
>NA|NA|TRBV19|TRBJ1-2
TGTGCCAGTAGCCTCCGGTCCTATGGCTACACCTTC
CASSLRSYGYTF
>NA|NA|TRBV7-2|TRBJ1-4
TGTGCCAGCAGCCCGCTACGGACAGCAGGAAGCGAAAAACTGTTTTTT
CASSPLRTAGSEKLFF
>NA|TRBD1|TRBV3-1/TRBV3-2|TRBJ1-3
TGTGCCAGCAGCCAAGCCAGGGGGCCTGGAAACACCATATATTTT
CASSQARGPGNTIYF
>NA|NA|TRBV27|TRBJ1-6
TGTGCCAGCAGTTCATCCCAGGGCCCTATAACCCTTTCACCCCTCCACTTT
CASSSSQGPITLSPLHF
>NA|TRBD2|TRBV27|TRBJ2-7
TGTGCCAGCAGTTTATACGGGGGGGGCGGATACTACGAGCAGTACTTC
CASSLYGGGGYYEQYF
>once|TRBD1|TRBV28|TRBJ2-7
TGTGCCAGCAGTTCCGGGACAGGGGCTCAATACGAGCAGTACTTC
CASSSGTGAQYEQYF
>NA|TRBD1|TRBV11-3|TRBJ2-7
TGTGCCAGCAGCACCGGGACAGGGTTCGAGCAGTACTTC
CASSTGTGFEQYF
>NA|NA|TRBV5-4|TRBJ2-5
TGTGCCAGCAGCCCGGCGGTACAAGAGACCCAGTACTTC
CASSPAVQETQYF
>NA|TRBD1|TRBV7-8|TRBJ1-2
TGTGCCAGCAGCGCCTGGACAGGGGCTGATGAAGGCTACACCTTC
CASSAWTGADEGYTF
>few|TRBD1|TRBV19|TRBJ1-5
TGTGCCAGTAGTATGGACAGGGATAGCAATCAGCCCCAGCATTTT
CASSMDRDSNQPQHF
>NA|TRBD1|TRBV13|TRBJ1-6
TGTGCCAGCTGCCGGGGACAGAATAATTCACCCCTCCACTTT
CASCRGQNNSPLHF
>NA|NA|TRBV30|TRBJ2-3
TGTGCCTGGAGTGTTGGGAGGTCTGCCCCTCATCCAGATACGCAGTATTTT
CAWSVGRSAPHPDTQYF
>NA|NA|TRBV18|TRBJ2-3
TGTGCCAGCTCACCTCTCGGACAGACAGATACGCAGTATTTT
CASSPLGQTDTQYF
>NA|NA|TRBV29-1|TRBJ1-1
TGCAGCGTTCCAAAGTCCGGGGTTTTTTTGAGGGCGAACACTGAAGCTTTCTTT
CSVPKSGVFLRANTEAFF
>NA|NA|TRBV5-1|TRBJ2-7
TGCGCCAGCAGCTTGGGACACACACGGGACTACGAGCAGTACTTC
CASSLGHTRDYEQYF
>NA|NA|TRBV29-1|TRBJ1-2
TGCAGCGTTGGCCGTGGGGCAGGCTATGGCTACACCTTC
CSVGRGAGYGYTF
>few|NA|TRBV11-2|TRBJ2-1
TGTGCCAGCAGCTTAGATCAACAGGTTTCGACCTACAATGAGCAGTTCTTC
CASSLDQQVSTYNEQFF
>NA|TRBD1|TRBV6-5|TRBJ1-1
TGTGCCAGCAGCTCGGACAGGGGGAACACTGAAGCTTTCTTT
CASSSDRGNTEAFF
>NA|NA|TRBV9|TRBJ1-2
TGTGCCAGCAGCCCCGGACAGTCCCCCTATGGCTACACCTTC
CASSPGQSPYGYTF
>NA|TRBD1|TRBV5-1|TRBJ1-2
TGCGCCAGCAGCCGGGGCGGGACAGGCTATGGCTACACCTTC
CASSRGGTGYGYTF
>NA|TRBD2|TRBV4-3|TRBJ2-1
TGCGCCAGCAGCCAAGAGCTAGCGGGACCGGCGAGCTCCTACAATGAGCAGTTCTTC
CASSQELAGPASSYNEQFF
>NA|TRBD2|TRBV7-2|TRBJ2-7
TGTGCCAGCAGCTTGCCCTATCTAGCGGGGGTTCCCTACGAGCAGTACTTC
CASSLPYLAGVPYEQYF
>NA|TRBD1|TRBV19|TRBJ1-3
TGTGCCAGTAGGGAGGACAGGGCTGGAAACACCATATATTTT
CASREDRAGNTIYF
>NA|TRBD1|TRBV7-9|TRBJ2-7
TGTGCCAGCAGCTGGACCGGGACAGGGCACTCCTACGAGCAGTACTTC
CASSWTGTGHSYEQYF
>NA|TRBD2|TRBV30|TRBJ2-4
TGTGCCTGGAGTATAGCGGGGGGGTTTCGGGTCAAAAACATTCAGTACTTC
CAWSIAGGFRVKNIQYF
>few|TRBD1|TRBV7-2|TRBJ2-5
TGTGCCAGCAGTCGACAGGGAGAGACCCAGTACTTC
CASSRQGETQYF